This TCR beta chain is drawn from a study of cytomegalovirus exposure and HLA in healthy donors. Whole-study findings and limits: DRB1 had the most TCR associations and HLA-C the fewest, a later analysis found, with rates varying by HLA locus. Earlier analysis looked at TCR beta V segments, and most were productive about 87% or about 30% of the time. TCR beta V- and J-gene trimming, according to a later analysis, was linked to a missense DCLRE1C variant. Later work associated 16,951 TCR beta sequences with HLA alleles at 0.05 false discovery rate.

The CDR3 sequence is 14 residues long. V lost 10 bases and J lost 6, with 22 bases in between. Germline CDR1 and CDR2: ENHRY and SYGVKD. PCR amplification relied on 60 Vbeta primers (plus 13 Jbeta primers). TCRdb's copy holds only in-frame clones and misses some; the assay was immunoSEQ multiplex PCR. The repertoire consists of around 110,000 clones, with 70% to 80% occurring once and the leading ten covering around 2.1%. To note about this clone: Its antigen is currently unknown.

The sequenced sample was PBMCs. This TCR was sampled from a man in his late teens or twenties in good health and CMV-seronegative. The gene calls are TRBV10-3 and TRBJ2-7; the D gene is possibly TRBD2 (7 bases). CDR3 bases: TGTGCCACCAAGGGGGGGGCAGGGGTGGCCGAGCAGTACTTC. Translation gives CATKGGAGVAEQYF.